The rows below give T cell receptor beta chains drawn from one sample of a study of blood T cell repertoires in COVID-19. Clones were sequenced by immunoSEQ multiplex PCR, and TCRdb holds only the in-frame ones, with some missing. The table includes some 270,000 clones, about 80% detected once. Material: PBMCs or T cells enriched from blood (not recorded which). Receptor source: a man in his fifties or sixties who had recovered from COVID-19. Both conserved end residues are part of each CDR3. Each record gives: J gene, V gene, D gene, clone size, CDR3 DNA, CDR3 protein. The D gene is left open where the match is weak. Only some rows state a clone size, as once, few, many or a class for expanded clones.

J gene: TRBJ2-2
V gene: TRBV19
D gene: TRBD2
clone size: NA
CDR3 DNA: TGTGCCAGTCGGCCGGGAGGAACCGGGGAGCTGTTTTTT
CDR3 protein: CASRPGGTGELFF

J gene: TRBJ2-1
V gene: TRBV18
D gene: TRBD2
clone size: NA
CDR3 DNA: TGTGCCAGCTCACTGAAACTAGCGCTTGAGCAGTTCTTC
CDR3 protein: CASSLKLALEQFF

J gene: TRBJ1-3
V gene: TRBV3-1/TRBV3-2
D gene: NA
clone size: NA
CDR3 DNA: TGTGCCAGCAGCTCAGGGTTCGCTGGAAACACCATATATTTT
CDR3 protein: CASSSGFAGNTIYF

J gene: TRBJ1-6
V gene: TRBV5-1
D gene: NA
clone size: NA
CDR3 DNA: TGCGCCAGCAGCTCAGGGGATTATAATTCACCCCTCCACTTT
CDR3 protein: CASSSGDYNSPLHF

J gene: TRBJ1-1
V gene: TRBV5-1
D gene: TRBD1
clone size: NA
CDR3 DNA: TGCGCCAGCAGCACAAGACAGGGGGCGTTGGGCACTGAAGCTTTCTTT
CDR3 protein: CASSTRQGALGTEAFF

J gene: TRBJ1-6
V gene: TRBV7-9
D gene: NA
clone size: NA
CDR3 DNA: TGTGCCAGCAGCTTTTCTGTAGTAGATCCATCCCTCCACTTT
CDR3 protein: CASSFSVVDPSLHF

J gene: TRBJ1-2
V gene: TRBV29-1
D gene: TRBD1
clone size: NA
CDR3 DNA: TGCAGCGTTCGACAGGGGGCGGAAGGCTACACCTTC
CDR3 protein: CSVRQGAEGYTF

J gene: TRBJ1-4
V gene: TRBV7-9
D gene: TRBD1
clone size: NA
CDR3 DNA: TGTGCCAGCAGCCCCGGACAGGGGGGTGAAAAACTGTTTTTT
CDR3 protein: CASSPGQGGEKLFF

J gene: TRBJ2-3
V gene: TRBV7-9
D gene: TRBD2
clone size: NA
CDR3 DNA: TGTGCCAGCAACCACCCGGGACTAGCGTGGAACACAGATACGCAGTATTTT
CDR3 protein: CASNHPGLAWNTDTQYF

J gene: TRBJ1-5
V gene: TRBV11-2
D gene: TRBD1
clone size: once
CDR3 DNA: TGTGCCAGCAGCGTTGGACAGGGGGCAAGTCAGCCCCAGCATTTT
CDR3 protein: CASSVGQGASQPQHF

J gene: TRBJ1-3
V gene: TRBV11-2
D gene: TRBD1
clone size: NA
CDR3 DNA: TGTGCCAGCAGTCAACAGGGGATGTCGAACACCATATATTTT
CDR3 protein: CASSQQGMSNTIYF

J gene: TRBJ2-1
V gene: TRBV10-3
D gene: TRBD2
clone size: NA
CDR3 DNA: TGTGCCATCACTTCCGGGACTAGCGGGACCCTGAGCTCCTACAATGAGCAGTTCTTC
CDR3 protein: CAITSGTSGTLSSYNEQFF

J gene: TRBJ1-6
V gene: TRBV5-1
D gene: NA
clone size: few
CDR3 DNA: TGCGCCAGCAGCTGGGCCGGGGGGACGTTTCCCCTCCACTTT
CDR3 protein: CASSWAGGTFPLHF

J gene: TRBJ2-1
V gene: TRBV11-3
D gene: TRBD2
clone size: NA
CDR3 DNA: TGTGCCAGCAGCCCCGGACTAGCAAATGAGCAGTTCTTC
CDR3 protein: CASSPGLANEQFF

J gene: TRBJ1-6
V gene: TRBV12-3/TRBV12-4
D gene: NA
clone size: NA
CDR3 DNA: TGTGCCAGCAGTTTGAGACAGCCACCCCTCCACTTT
CDR3 protein: CASSLRQPPLHF

J gene: TRBJ2-5
V gene: TRBV28
D gene: TRBD2
clone size: NA
CDR3 DNA: TGTGCCAGCAGTCCCCCTAGCGGACAAGAGACCCAGTACTTC
CDR3 protein: CASSPPSGQETQYF

J gene: TRBJ1-1
V gene: TRBV18
D gene: NA
clone size: NA
CDR3 DNA: TGTGCCAGCTCAGCCGGTGTGAACACTGAAGCTTTCTTT
CDR3 protein: CASSAGVNTEAFF

J gene: TRBJ2-3
V gene: TRBV5-4
D gene: TRBD2
clone size: NA
CDR3 DNA: TGTGCCAGCAGCTTGGCCCTGGGACTAGCGACCACAGATACGCAGTATTTT
CDR3 protein: CASSLALGLATTDTQYF

J gene: TRBJ1-4
V gene: TRBV30
D gene: TRBD1
clone size: NA
CDR3 DNA: TGTGCCTGGAGTGTGGACAGGAGTTCAACTAATGAAAAACTGTTTTTT
CDR3 protein: CAWSVDRSSTNEKLFF

J gene: TRBJ1-2
V gene: TRBV12-5
D gene: NA
clone size: NA
CDR3 DNA: TGTGCTAGTGGTTTGGACAGGGACTATGGCTACACCTTC
CDR3 protein: CASGLDRDYGYTF

J gene: TRBJ2-7
V gene: TRBV3-1/TRBV3-2
D gene: TRBD1
clone size: NA
CDR3 DNA: TGTGCCAGCAGCCAGGGACAGGGGGCCCACGAGCAGTACTTC
CDR3 protein: CASSQGQGAHEQYF

J gene: TRBJ2-1
V gene: TRBV28
D gene: TRBD2
clone size: NA
CDR3 DNA: TGTGCCAGCACTAGACTAGCGGGAGTTTGGGAGCAGTTCTTC
CDR3 protein: CASTRLAGVWEQFF

J gene: TRBJ2-3
V gene: TRBV6-5
D gene: NA
clone size: NA
CDR3 DNA: TGTGCCAGCAAAAACAGGGTTGCCACAGATACGCAGTATTTT
CDR3 protein: CASKNRVATDTQYF

J gene: TRBJ1-1
V gene: TRBV5-5
D gene: NA
clone size: NA
CDR3 DNA: TGTGCCAGCAGCTTGGATTTACAGATCAACACTGAAGCTTTCTTT
CDR3 protein: CASSLDLQINTEAFF

J gene: TRBJ2-5
V gene: TRBV27
D gene: NA
clone size: NA
CDR3 DNA: TGTGCCAGCAGTTCCCCGGGGAAGGTGGCGGAGACCCAGTACTTC
CDR3 protein: CASSSPGKVAETQYF

J gene: TRBJ1-2
V gene: TRBV5-6
D gene: NA
clone size: NA
CDR3 DNA: TGTGCCAGCAGCACCAGCGGGCAGGAATATGGCTACACCTTC
CDR3 protein: CASSTSGQEYGYTF

J gene: TRBJ2-3
V gene: TRBV27
D gene: NA
clone size: few
CDR3 DNA: TGTGCCAGCAGTGCCGTGGGGGGAAGCACAGATACGCAGTATTTT
CDR3 protein: CASSAVGGSTDTQYF

J gene: TRBJ2-1
V gene: TRBV28
D gene: TRBD2
clone size: NA
CDR3 DNA: TGTGCCAGCAGTTTACCCCAGGGAGCTAGCGGGAACAATGAGCAGTTCTTC
CDR3 protein: CASSLPQGASGNNEQFF

J gene: TRBJ2-5
V gene: TRBV5-1
D gene: TRBD1
clone size: NA
CDR3 DNA: TGCGCCAGCAACACGGACAGGGGGCGTGAGACCCAGTACTTC
CDR3 protein: CASNTDRGRETQYF

J gene: TRBJ2-2
V gene: TRBV25-1
D gene: NA
clone size: NA
CDR3 DNA: TGTGCCAGCCAACAGACGGGAGTTCTAAAGGCCGGGGAGCTGTTTTTT
CDR3 protein: CASQQTGVLKAGELFF

J gene: TRBJ1-1
V gene: TRBV30
D gene: NA
clone size: NA
CDR3 DNA: TGTGCCTGGAGTGCTCAGGGGACTGAAGCTTTCTTT
CDR3 protein: CAWSAQGTEAFF

J gene: TRBJ2-2
V gene: TRBV28
D gene: NA
clone size: NA
CDR3 DNA: TGTGCCAGCAGTCCCCGGACTCTTCGAACCGGGGAGCTGTTTTTT
CDR3 protein: CASSPRTLRTGELFF

J gene: TRBJ2-1
V gene: TRBV19
D gene: TRBD1
clone size: NA
CDR3 DNA: TGTGCCAGTAGTATTTCGGGAACAGGGGACGGTGAGCAGTTCTTC
CDR3 protein: CASSISGTGDGEQFF

J gene: TRBJ2-1
V gene: TRBV11-3
D gene: NA
clone size: NA
CDR3 DNA: TGTGCCAGCAGCTTAGGTCGTTCTGGGCGGGGAGCCTTGAATGAGCAGTTCTTC
CDR3 protein: CASSLGRSGRGALNEQFF

J gene: TRBJ2-5
V gene: TRBV12-5
D gene: TRBD2
clone size: NA
CDR3 DNA: TGTGCTAGTGGTTGGGGGGGTTCACAAGAGACCCAGTACTTC
CDR3 protein: CASGWGGSQETQYF

J gene: TRBJ2-7
V gene: TRBV11-2
D gene: NA
clone size: NA
CDR3 DNA: TGTGCCAGCAGCATACAGGACGGAACCTACGAGCAGTACTTC
CDR3 protein: CASSIQDGTYEQYF

J gene: TRBJ2-7
V gene: TRBV24-1
D gene: TRBD2
clone size: NA
CDR3 DNA: TGTGCCACCAGCCCTAGCGGGACTGTCTACGAGCAGTACTTC
CDR3 protein: CATSPSGTVYEQYF

J gene: TRBJ1-2
V gene: TRBV6-5
D gene: TRBD1
clone size: NA
CDR3 DNA: TGTGCCAGCAGTTTAGGTCCAGGGGGCTTGGGTGGCTACACCTTC
CDR3 protein: CASSLGPGGLGGYTF

J gene: TRBJ1-6
V gene: TRBV27
D gene: TRBD1
clone size: NA
CDR3 DNA: TGTGCCAGCAGTTCCACGGGACAGGGGTATAATTCACCCCTCCACTTT
CDR3 protein: CASSSTGQGYNSPLHF

J gene: TRBJ2-5
V gene: TRBV10-2
D gene: TRBD2
clone size: NA
CDR3 DNA: TGCGCCAGCAGTGGGACTAGCGTACAAGAGACCCAGTACTTC
CDR3 protein: CASSGTSVQETQYF

J gene: TRBJ1-2
V gene: TRBV27
D gene: TRBD1
clone size: NA
CDR3 DNA: TGTGCCAGCAGTTCAACACGACAGGGGCGACTCGATGGCTACACCTTC
CDR3 protein: CASSSTRQGRLDGYTF

J gene: TRBJ2-7
V gene: TRBV27
D gene: NA
clone size: NA
CDR3 DNA: TGTGCCAGCAGTCCCGCTCTAACAGGCCCCTACGAGCAGTACTTC
CDR3 protein: CASSPALTGPYEQYF

J gene: TRBJ2-7
V gene: TRBV5-1
D gene: TRBD2
clone size: NA
CDR3 DNA: TGCGCCAGCAGCTTGGATAGCGGGAGATCCTACGAGCAGTACTTC
CDR3 protein: CASSLDSGRSYEQYF

J gene: TRBJ2-2
V gene: TRBV5-1
D gene: TRBD1
clone size: NA
CDR3 DNA: TGCGCCAGCAGCTTGGCCCCTCGGACAGGGAACACCGGGGAGCTGTTTTTT
CDR3 protein: CASSLAPRTGNTGELFF

J gene: TRBJ1-1
V gene: TRBV18
D gene: NA
clone size: NA
CDR3 DNA: TGTGCCAGCTCACCAGTGGGGGGGCGGGACACTGAAGCTTTCTTT
CDR3 protein: CASSPVGGRDTEAFF

J gene: TRBJ1-2
V gene: TRBV6-5
D gene: TRBD1
clone size: NA
CDR3 DNA: TGTGCCACCCGGACAGGAGAATTCTCTGGCTACACCTTC
CDR3 protein: CATRTGEFSGYTF

J gene: TRBJ1-3
V gene: TRBV12-5
D gene: NA
clone size: NA
CDR3 DNA: TGTGCCTCGTTCTCTGGCACCGGGACAACGAGCTCTGGAAACACCATATATTTT
CDR3 protein: CASFSGTGTTSSGNTIYF

J gene: TRBJ2-5
V gene: TRBV20-1
D gene: NA
clone size: NA
CDR3 DNA: TGCAGTGCTAGTCCAGTAAACCAAGAGACCCAGTACTTC
CDR3 protein: CSASPVNQETQYF